The 26 T cell receptor beta chains given below trace back to one sample, sequenced in a study of cytomegalovirus exposure and HLA in healthy donors. The PCR was carried out with 60 Vbeta primers and 13 Jbeta primers. Assay: immunoSEQ multiplex PCR; the TCRdb copy retains only in-frame clones and omits some. The sample records 85,000 to 100,000 clones, 69% being singletons. Material for sequencing was PBMCs. The receptors were sampled from a man aged 50 or older in good health and CMV-seronegative.

This clone was counted a single time. The chain is built from TRBV11-2 and TRBJ2-1; 10 bases fit TRBD2. V was clipped by 1 base and J by 5 bases; unmatched bases: 2. The CDR3 length is 15 residues. The V gene's germline CDR1 is SGHAT and CDR2 FQNNGV. The CDR3 region has the DNA TGTGCCAGCAGCTTAGTTCTAGCGGGGGACAATGAGCAGTTCTTC. This sequence encodes CASSLVLAGDNEQFF.

The chain recombines TRBV5-1 with TRBJ2-5; no firm D call. This CDR3 region has 14 residues. V was cut by 0 bases and J by 2 bases, with 8 bases left in between. In germline, CDR1 is SGHRS, CDR2 YFSETQ. The CDR3 region is CASSLVSIQETQYF. CDR3 sequence (DNA): TGCGCCAGCAGCTTGGTTAGCATTCAAGAGACCCAGTACTTC.

The gene calls are TRBV10-3 and TRBJ2-2; 7 positions agree with TRBD2. Trimming removed 7 bases from V and 4 bases from J; junction bases left unmatched: 6. Germline values: CDR1 ENHRY, CDR2 SYGVKD. CDR3 length: 14 amino acids. CDR3 sequence (DNA): TGTGCCATCAACCCGGGGAGGGCCACCGGGGAGCTGTTTTTT. Protein: CAINPGRATGELFF.

This clone was detected only once. This rearrangement joins TRBV29-1 to TRBJ1-5, with D tentatively TRBD1 (6 bases). Germline V lookup: CDR1 SQVTM, CDR2 ANQGSEA. V was clipped by 5 bases and J by 2 bases, with 10 bases between them. CDR3 length: 13 residues. CDR3 nucleotide sequence: TGCAGCGTTTGGCCAGGGGGCAATCAGCCCCAGCATTTT. Translating gives CSVWPGGNQPQHF.

This clone was found a few times. This rearrangement joins TRBV6-1 to TRBJ1-1; D remains ambiguous. The germline V gene encodes CDR1 MNHNS and CDR2 SASEGT. V was cut by 4 bases and J by 1 base, with 10 bases left in between. The CDR3 is 14 amino acids. The DNA of the CDR3 is TGTGCCAGCAGTGGACTATACCCGAACACTGAAGCTTTCTTT. Protein product: CASSGLYPNTEAFF.

The V call is TRBV5-4, the J call TRBJ2-5; a weak D match, TRBD2 (5 bases). The CDR3 has 19 amino acids. V lost 0 bases and J 6 bases, leaving 27 bases between the germline ends. Germline values: CDR1 SGHNT, CDR2 YYREEE (reference sequence). CDR3 nucleotides: TGTGCCAGCAGCTTGGGGTGGGCTAGCTATGGCCCCAACAGACAGACCCAGTACTTC. Translation gives CASSLGWASYGPNRQTQYF.

The chain employs TRBV25-1 and TRBJ1-2; tentative D call: TRBD1 (5 bases). Germline V CDR1 and CDR2: MGHDK, SYGVNS. The V end was cut by 2 bases, the J end by 4 bases, with 14 bases between. The CDR3 contains 15 residues. This chain's CDR3 is CASSELVWGGYGYTF. The CDR3, as DNA: TGTGCCAGCAGTGAACTCGTGTGGGGCGGCTATGGCTACACCTTC.

This rearrangement joins TRBV10-3 to TRBJ1-3, with D unclear. V was cut by 0 bases and J by 4 bases, with 10 bases left in between. Germline V gene lookup returns CDR1 ENHRY and CDR2 SYGVKD. CDR3 length equals 15 residues. This chain's CDR3 is CAISESTPGGNTIYF. Written as DNA, the CDR3 is TGTGCCATCAGTGAGTCGACCCCGGGGGGAAACACCATATATTTT.

About this clone: This sample also contains other DNA sequences that code for the same CDR3. The chain links TRBV5-1 to TRBJ2-1; D gene ambiguous. Trimming left V 2 bases short and J 0 bases short, with 6 bases between. This CDR3 contains 14 residues. Germline CDR1 and CDR2: SGHRS and YFSETQ. The CDR3 DNA reads TGCGCCAGCAGCTTTAGCAGCTCCTACAATGAGCAGTTCTTC. Its translation: CASSFSSSYNEQFF.

This clone occurred a few times. The chain employs TRBV29-1 and TRBJ1-4; a possible D gene is TRBD1 (5 bases). With 7 bases removed from V and 8 bases from J, the gap between germline ends came to 14 bases. Germline V gene data show CDR1 as SQVTM and CDR2 as ANQGSEA. The CDR3 is 12 residues long. CDR3 sequence reads: CSGGGAREKLFF. CDR3 DNA sequence: TGCAGCGGTGGTGGGGCCAGAGAAAAACTGTTTTTT.

This chain's CDR3 is CASSQDEGPYGYTF. The CDR3 DNA reads as TGCGCCAGCAGCCAAGATGAGGGCCCATATGGCTACACCTTC. This sequence joins TRBV4-3 and TRBJ1-2; D is undetermined. CDR3 length: 14 residues. V lost 0 bases to trimming and J lost 5 bases, with 10 bases between them. Germline V lookup: CDR1 LGHNA, CDR2 YSLEER.

The sample holds a few counts of this clone. The rearrangement joins TRBV5-6 to TRBJ1-1, with a tentative D call TRBD1 (6 bases). The CDR3 runs 13 residues. Germline V CDR1 and CDR2: SGHDT, YYEEEE. V lost 0 bases and J lost 3, with 6 bases in between. As DNA, the CDR3 is TGTGCCAGCAGCTTGGACAGGGACACTGAAGCTTTCTTT. Protein: CASSLDRDTEAFF.

CDR3: CASSPRLADEQYF. In DNA, the CDR3 is TGTGCCAGCAGCCCCCGGCTAGCGGACGAGCAGTACTTC. V usage is TRBV7-9 and J usage is TRBJ2-7; 7 bases agree with TRBD2. The CDR3 sequence is 13 residues long. V shed 5 bases, J shed 5 bases, and the junction held 6 bases outside the gene matches. CDR1 and CDR2 from the germline V gene are SEHNR and FQNEAQ (reference sequence).

The rearrangement uses TRBV5-4 and TRBJ1-1, with D possibly being TRBD1 (6 bases). CDR1 is SGHNT, CDR2 YYREEE, per germline (reference sequence). V dropped 0 bases and J dropped 4 bases, with 10 bases sitting between them. The CDR3 sequence is 14 residues long. The CDR3 DNA reads as TGTGCCAGCAGCTTGGCGGGGGGGGCCACTGAAGCTTTCTTT. Its protein product is CASSLAGGATEAFF.

The V gene is TRBV9, the J gene TRBJ2-7; D is perhaps TRBD1 (5 bases). Germline assignment: CDR1 SGDLS and CDR2 YYNGEE. V was shortened by 4 bases and J by 2 bases, with 16 bases between the two germline ends. This CDR3 spans 15 amino acids. For the CDR3, the DNA is TGTGCCAGCAGCCTTAGGACATACAGCCCCTACGAGCAGTACGTC. It translates to CASSLRTYSPYEQYV.

The rearrangement uses TRBV19 and TRBJ2-1, with D maybe TRBD1 (7 bases). V lost 7 bases and J 3 bases, leaving 31 bases between the germline ends. The CDR3 is 20 residues long. Looked up from germline, CDR1 is LNHDA and CDR2 is SQIVND (reference sequence). The CDR3: CASTPGRGAQGGAGYNEQFF. CDR3 bases: TGTGCCAGTACCCCCGGCAGGGGGGCGCAGGGGGGAGCGGGCTACAATGAGCAGTTCTTC. Filled out from reference TRBV19 and TRBJ2-1, the complete variable domain reads DGGITQSPKYLFRKEGQNVTLSCEQNLNHDAMYWYRQDPGQGLRLIYYSQIVNDFQKGDIAEGYSVSREKKESFPLTVTSAQKNPTAFYLCASTPGRGAQGGAGYNEQFFGPGTRLTVL.

This sequence joins TRBV9 and TRBJ2-3, with 14 bases fitting TRBD2. V shed 3 bases and J 6 bases; nucleotides not matched to a gene: 6. Germline V lookup: CDR1 SGDLS, CDR2 YYNGEE. The CDR3 extends over 16 amino acids. The DNA for the CDR3 is TGTGCCAGCAGCGCCGGGACTAGCGGGAGTATGGATACGCAGTATTTT. As protein: CASSAGTSGSMDTQYF.

The genes are TRBV25-1 and TRBJ1-2, with TRBD1 identical over 10 bases. CDR1 is MGHDK and CDR2 is SYGVNS in the germline V gene. The CDR3 is 14 residues long. Trimming at V came to 1 base and at J to 5 bases, leaving 1 base not matched to a gene. The CDR3 loop is CASSEWGQGYGYTF. The CDR3 DNA reads as TGTGCCAGCAGTGAATGGGGACAGGGGTATGGCTACACCTTC.

This chain connects TRBV10-3 to TRBJ2-7; the D gene is possibly TRBD1 (6 bases). Germline V gene lookup returns CDR1 ENHRY and CDR2 SYGVKD. This CDR3 is built from 14 residues. The V and J ends lost 6 bases and 2 bases respectively, with 14 bases between them. The CDR3 here is CAIRGGGQAYEQYF. As DNA, the CDR3 is TGTGCCATCAGGGGTGGGGGACAAGCCTACGAGCAGTACTTC.

A few counts support this clone. V and J are TRBV5-5 and TRBJ1-1, with 10 bases that match TRBD1. The germline V gene encodes CDR1 SGHKS and CDR2 YYEKEE (reference sequence). With 1 base clipped from V and 4 bases from J, the junction kept 4 bases outside the gene matches. The CDR3 has 15 amino acids. As DNA, the CDR3 is TGTGCCAGCAGCTTGTTAAGGGACAGGGGCACTGAAGCTTTCTTT. This encodes CASSLLRDRGTEAFF.

The chain couples TRBV6-6 to TRBJ2-7; D uncertain. The CDR3 runs to 14 residues. CDR1 and CDR2 (germline): MNHNY, SVGAGI (reference sequence). The V gene lost 2 bases and the J gene lost 3 bases, with 11 bases spanning the gap. The CDR3 loop reads CASSYGGRYYEQYF. The CDR3 DNA reads as TGTGCCAGCAGTTACGGTGGGCGCTACTACGAGCAGTACTTC.

The table lists this clone with a count of one. V gene TRBV2 combines with J gene TRBJ2-3; tentatively, D is TRBD1 (6 bases). CDR1 and CDR2 (germline): SNHLY, FYNNEI. The CDR3 extends over 15 amino acids. Trimming removed 5 bases at V and 6 bases at J, with 18 bases between. The chain's CDR3 is CASSTGTLIQDTQYF. The CDR3 DNA follows: TGTGCCAGCAGTACCGGGACACTTATCCAGGATACGCAGTATTTT.

The V and J genes are TRBV28 and TRBJ2-1, with 9 bases aligning to TRBD1. Germline trimming cut 6 bases from V and 4 bases from J; bases unmatched to any gene: 7. The CDR3 spans 15 residues. Germline V CDR1 and CDR2: MDHEN, SYDVKM. The CDR3 coding sequence is TGTGCCAGCAGGACCCCAGGGACAGGGTACAATGAGCAGTTCTTC. Translated, it gives CASRTPGTGYNEQFF.

The sample holds a few counts of this clone. This sequence joins TRBV2 and TRBJ2-3; D call uncertain. Trimming took 5 bases from V and 2 from J, leaving 11 bases between them. The germline CDR1 and CDR2 sequences are SNHLY and FYNNEI. The CDR3 extends over 14 amino acids. CDR3 in DNA: TGTGCCAGCAGTAGGAAGCGATCCACAGATACGCAGTATTTT. It is translated as CASSRKRSTDTQYF.

CDR3 coding DNA: TGTGCCAGCAGTATCGGGACAGGGGTTTATAGCAATCAGCCCCAGCATTTT. This gives the protein CASSIGTGVYSNQPQHF. The V call is TRBV28, the J call TRBJ1-5, with TRBD1 identical over 10 bases. Germline CDR1 MDHEN, CDR2 SYDVKM. The CDR3 is 17 amino acids. The V gene end was trimmed by 5 bases and the J gene end by 0 bases; junction bases not matched to a gene: 7.

The chain has TRBV7-2 and TRBJ2-3; the D gene is possibly TRBD2 (6 bases). The CDR3 spans 14 residues. Trimming left V 1 base short and J 3 bases short, with 8 bases between. The germline gives CDR1 SGHTA, CDR2 FQGNSA. CDR3 amino acids: CASSLGAGTDTQYF. The CDR3, as DNA: TGTGCCAGCAGCTTAGGTGCGGGGACAGATACGCAGTATTTT.